This T cell receptor (beta chain) was identified in a study of regulatory T cells in long-lasting Graves disease. This clonotype has just a few counts. Described time point: persistent/refractory GD, antithyroid drugs over 5 years with positive TRAb. TCR sequences were obtained from RNA taken from PBMCs. American Thyroid Association guidelines defined Graves' disease diagnosis. Germline V gene sequence: CDR1 SQVTM, CDR2 ANQGSEA. Trimming shortened V by 1 base and J by 4 bases, and 7 bases separated the two germline ends. The CDR3 is 12 residues long. Arm-PCR of CDR3 regions and iRepertoire HTBI primers were the basis on which TCR beta libraries were built. TCRdb analysed the multiplex PCR reads with MiXCR anew, one entry per CDR3 protein. The profile shows 500,000 to 700,000 distinct CDR3 sequences, around 32% of them singletons.

The sequencing used peripheral blood mononuclear cells (PBMCs), collected when the disease was refractory, from a patient treated with antithyroid drugs. This clonotype originated in a female donor with Graves disease. This chain uses TRBV29-1 with TRBJ1-2; D not certain. The CDR3 coding sequence is TGCAGCGTTGAAGGGAGGGTCTATGGCTACACCTTC. It is translated as CSVEGRVYGYTF.